The 15 T cell receptor beta chains in this list originate from one sample, sequenced in a study of OX40 agonist ivuxolimab in advanced cancers. The table came from immunoSEQ multiplex PCR; TCRdb's copy has only in-frame clones and leaves some out. Here the sample spans roughly 96,000 clones, around 80% being singletons. Sequenced material: CD4+ or CD8+ T cells sorted from blood, taken in a trial of the OX40 agonist ivuxolimab. The receptor source for this set is an adult with an advanced solid tumor such as melanoma, head and neck, liver or kidney cancer.

The J gene is TRBJ2-7, the V gene TRBV4-2; D unclear. V was clipped by 3 bases and J by 4 bases, with 19 bases between them. The CDR3 sequence is 16 residues long. The germline V gene encodes CDR1 LGHNA and CDR2 YNFKEQ. In nucleotides, the CDR3 is TGTGCCAGCAGCCAGAACCTCCGGACGGGTGGGTACGAGCAGTACTTC. This gives the protein CASSQNLRTGGYEQYF.

This rearrangement joins TRBV11-2 to TRBJ2-5, with D perhaps TRBD2 (6 bases). Per the germline V gene, CDR1 is SGHAT and CDR2 is FQNNGV. Trimming pared 7 bases from V and 3 bases from J, leaving 15 bases between. The CDR3 runs 14 residues. CDR3 sequence (DNA): TGTGCCAGCACCCCCCTGCGGGGTGAAGAGACCCAGTACTTC. Its protein product is CASTPLRGEETQYF.

This clone was seen once. V and J are TRBV18 and TRBJ2-6; TRBD2 matches 8 bases. Looked up from germline, CDR1 is KGHSH and CDR2 is LQKENI. Unmatched junction bases numbered 1, after V lost 3 bases and J lost 0 bases. This CDR3 is 16 amino acids long. The CDR3 here is CASSPSGSSGANVLTF. In DNA, the CDR3 is TGTGCCAGCTCACCCAGCGGGAGCTCTGGGGCCAACGTCCTGACTTTC.

The CDR3: CASSLNRGVQYF. CDR3 DNA sequence: TGTGCCAGCAGCTTAAATCGCGGAGTGCAGTATTTT. The V gene is TRBV7-2, the J gene TRBJ2-3; D is undetermined. The CDR3 runs to 12 residues. The V end was cut by 2 bases, the J end by 11 bases, with 11 bases between. Germline V gene data show CDR1 as SGHTA and CDR2 as FQGNSA.

The chain is built from TRBV5-1 and TRBJ1-1; the D gene is possibly TRBD1 (5 bases). Germline values: CDR1 SGHRS, CDR2 YFSETQ. V was shortened by 4 bases and J by 5 bases, with 12 bases between the two germline ends. The length of the CDR3 is 13 residues. CDR3 loop: CASSGAGGTEAFF. CDR3 coding DNA: TGCGCCAGCAGCGGGGCAGGCGGAACTGAAGCTTTCTTT. Looking up the rest from reference TRBV5-1 and TRBJ1-1 gives the full variable domain: KAGVTQTPRYLIKTRGQQVTLSCSPISGHRSVSWYQQTPGQGLQFLFEYFSETQRNKGNFPGRFSGRQFSNSRSEMNVSTLELGDSALYLCASSGAGGTEAFFGQGTRLTVV.

V usage is TRBV7-9 and J usage is TRBJ2-3; tentatively, D is TRBD2 (6 bases). V lost 5 bases and J 2 bases, leaving 14 bases between the germline ends. Per germline, CDR1 SEHNR and CDR2 FQNEAQ (reference sequence). The CDR3 contains 15 residues. The CDR3 protein is CASSPDYPFTDTQYF. The CDR3, as DNA: TGTGCCAGCAGCCCGGACTATCCTTTCACAGATACGCAGTATTTT.

The table lists this clone with a few counts. The chain has TRBV30 and TRBJ1-3; a weak D match, TRBD1 (5 bases). Trimming took off 7 bases at V and 5 bases at J, with 15 bases between the two ends. The CDR3 is made up of 13 amino acids. Germline V CDR1 and CDR2: GTSNPN, SVGIG (reference sequence). CDR3 loop: CALNRDRRNTIYF. CDR3 DNA sequence: TGTGCCTTAAACCGGGACCGTCGAAACACCATATATTTT.

This chain joins TRBV19 and TRBJ2-7; no firm D call. Looked up from germline, CDR1 is LNHDA and CDR2 is SQIVND (reference sequence). V was clipped by 6 bases and J by 6 bases, with 9 bases between them. CDR3 length: 11 residues. Here the CDR3 DNA reads TGTGCCAGTAGAGGAGAAGCCGAGCAGTACTTC. It codes for CASRGEAEQYF.

This clone was found once. The chain uses TRBV6-5 and TRBJ1-5; 7 bases line up with TRBD1. The V gene's germline CDR1 is MNHEY and CDR2 SVGAGI. The CDR3 totals 14 residues. The ends lost 7 bases at V and 1 base at J; junction bases unmatched: 4. The CDR3 DNA reads TGTGCCAGCAACCCGGGACAGAGCAATCAGCCCCAGCATTTT. Its translation is CASNPGQSNQPQHF.

The CDR3 DNA reads TGTGCCAGCATCGGCGACAGAGGGCCTGGGGCCAACGTCCTGACTTTC. Amino acid sequence: CASIGDRGPGANVLTF. The rearrangement joins TRBV25-1 to TRBJ2-6; D tentatively fits TRBD1 or TRBD2 (5 bases each). The ends were cut back, 7 bases at V and 2 bases at J, with 15 bases in the middle. Germline V gene lookup returns CDR1 MGHDK and CDR2 SYGVNS. The CDR3 is made up of 16 amino acids. The full variable domain, completed using reference TRBV25-1 and TRBJ2-6, is EADIYQTPRYLVIGTGKKITLECSQTMGHDKMYWYQQDPGMELHLIHYSYGVNSTEKGDLSSESTVSRIRTEHFPLTLESARPSHTSQYLCASIGDRGPGANVLTFGAGSRLTVL.

The genes are TRBV5-6 and TRBJ1-2, with D possibly TRBD1 on 6 matching bases. This CDR3 region has 14 residues. V was shortened by 3 bases and J by 2 bases, with 11 bases between the two germline ends. Per germline, CDR1 SGHDT and CDR2 YYEEEE. The CDR3 DNA reads TGTGCCAGCAGCTGGCCAGGGGAGAACTATGGCTACACCTTC. Translation gives CASSWPGENYGYTF. The whole variable domain, filled in from reference TRBV5-6 and TRBJ1-2, reads DAGVTQSPTHLIKTRGQQVTLRCSPKSGHDTVSWYQQALGQGPQFIFQYYEEEERQRGNFPDRFSGHQFPNYSSELNVNALLLGDSALYLCASSWPGENYGYTFGSGTRLTVV.

The rearrangement uses TRBV10-3 and TRBJ2-7; tentative D call: TRBD1 (5 bases). V was pared by 2 bases and J by 3 bases, with 8 bases between. The germline CDR1 and CDR2 sequences are ENHRY and SYGVKD. The CDR3 is 13 residues long. The CDR3 coding sequence is TGTGCCATCAGTGAGGACAGTTTCTACGAGCAGTACTTC. It specifies CAISEDSFYEQYF.

The chain combines TRBV9 with TRBJ2-7; a possible D gene is TRBD2 (6 bases). The germline V gene has CDR1 SGDLS and CDR2 YYNGEE. The CDR3 totals 15 residues. The ends were cut back, 4 bases at V and 0 bases at J, with 14 bases in the middle. As DNA, the CDR3 is TGTGCCAGCAGCCGTTCCGACGGGAGCTCCTACGAGCAGTACTTC. Protein product: CASSRSDGSSYEQYF.

The V gene is TRBV4-3, the J gene TRBJ2-3; D uncertain. The CDR3 length is 13 residues. Trimming left V 0 bases short and J 5 bases short, with 6 bases between. In germline, CDR1 is LGHNA, CDR2 YSLEER. This chain's CDR3 is CASSQERRDTQYF. The CDR3 DNA follows: TGCGCCAGCAGCCAAGAAAGGAGAGATACGCAGTATTTT.

This chain connects TRBV5-1 to TRBJ2-7; 7 nucleotides line up with TRBD1. The CDR3 sequence is 14 residues long. Unmatched junction bases numbered 6, after V lost 1 base and J lost 5 bases. Germline lookup yields CDR1 SGHRS and CDR2 YFSETQ. CDR3 DNA: TGCGCCAGCAGCTTGAAAGGGGGCTTAAACGAGCAGTACTTC. It codes for CASSLKGGLNEQYF.